This T cell receptor (beta chain) stems from a study of T cell repertoires in ileal Crohn's disease. Study-level findings and limits: Every patient over 26.8% clonality showed endoscopic recurrence. Clonal expansions were more frequent in active smokers than non-smokers at surgery. Sorted CD8 T cells held more high-frequency clones than CD4.

This CDR3 comprises 16 residues. Germline V gives CDR1 SGHRS, CDR2 YFSETQ. V gave up 4 bases and J gave up 3 bases; unmatched junction bases: 9. A word on this clone: Its antigen remains unidentified.

Around 0.55 micrograms of biopsy DNA per sample underwent TCRB immunosequencing. Only in-frame clones appear in the TCRdb table, and some are missing; sequencing was by immunoSEQ multiplex PCR. The sample includes 9,500 to 12,000 clones, around three quarters of them seen just once. Sequencing was done on a sample of ileal tissue. This chain uses TRBV5-1 with TRBJ1-3, with 8 positions matching TRBD1. This TCR was recovered from an adult with Crohn's disease. CDR3 nucleotide sequence: TGCGCCAGCAGCCTGGAAGCAGGGACAGGTGGAAACACCATATATTTT. Translated, it gives CASSLEAGTGGNTIYF.